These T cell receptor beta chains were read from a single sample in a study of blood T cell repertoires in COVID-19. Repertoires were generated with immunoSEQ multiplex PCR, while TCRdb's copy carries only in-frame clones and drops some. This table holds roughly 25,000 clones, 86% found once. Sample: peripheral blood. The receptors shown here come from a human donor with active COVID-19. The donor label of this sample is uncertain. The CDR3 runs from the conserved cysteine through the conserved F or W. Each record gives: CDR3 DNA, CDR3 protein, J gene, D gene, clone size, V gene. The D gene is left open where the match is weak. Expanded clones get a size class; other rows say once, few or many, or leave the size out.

DNA: TGTGCCAGCAGCCTAGACAGGGACGAGCAGTACTTC; CDR3: CASSLDRDEQYF; J: TRBJ2-7; D: TRBD1; size: .; V: TRBV7-9
DNA: TGTGCCAGCAGTTCGCAAACCGGGACAGGGAGCTCTGGGGCCAACGTCCTGACTTTC; CDR3: CASSSQTGTGSSGANVLTF; J: TRBJ2-6; D: TRBD1; size: .; V: TRBV27
DNA: TGCGCCAGCAGGGGGCTTCAAGAGACCCAGTACTTC; CDR3: CASRGLQETQYF; J: TRBJ2-5; D: .; size: .; V: TRBV5-1
DNA: TGTGCCAGCACCGCGGGGACAGGGGTTAACTATGGCTACACCTTC; CDR3: CASTAGTGVNYGYTF; J: TRBJ1-2; D: TRBD1; size: .; V: TRBV28
DNA: TGCAGCGTTTCGACAGGGGTGTTGGAAAAACTGTTTTTT; CDR3: CSVSTGVLEKLFF; J: TRBJ1-4; D: TRBD1; size: .; V: TRBV29-1
DNA: TGTGCCAGCAGGAAGGGGGGGGCCTACGAGCAGTACTTC; CDR3: CASRKGGAYEQYF; J: TRBJ2-7; D: .; size: few; V: TRBV12-3/TRBV12-4
DNA: TGTGCCACCAGCTCACGACAGGGACCAACCTATGGCTACACCTTC; CDR3: CATSSRQGPTYGYTF; J: TRBJ1-2; D: TRBD1; size: .; V: TRBV15
DNA: TGTGCCAGCACCTCGGGGGGCCCCCGAGATTCACCCCTCCACTTT; CDR3: CASTSGGPRDSPLHF; J: TRBJ1-6; D: .; size: .; V: TRBV5-6
DNA: TGCAGCGTAGGCCGGGAAGGGACTAGCGGGAGGGTTGACTTTGTCGGGGAGCTGTTTTTT; CDR3: CSVGREGTSGRVDFVGELFF; J: TRBJ2-2; D: TRBD2; size: .; V: TRBV29-1
DNA: TGTGCCACCAGCAGAGGACTAGCCGAGCAGTACTTC; CDR3: CATSRGLAEQYF; J: TRBJ2-7; D: TRBD2; size: .; V: TRBV15
DNA: TGTGCCAGCAGCCCCGACAGACTCAATCAGCCCCAGCATTTT; CDR3: CASSPDRLNQPQHF; J: TRBJ1-5; D: .; size: once; V: TRBV11-2
DNA: TGTGCAAGTCGCTTAGCTGTGGACAGGGGGCTTCATGGCTACACCTTC; CDR3: CASRLAVDRGLHGYTF; J: TRBJ1-2; D: .; size: once; V: TRBV12-2
DNA: TGCGCCAGCAGCCGGAGCGGGGACAATGAGCAGTTCTTC; CDR3: CASSRSGDNEQFF; J: TRBJ2-1; D: TRBD2; size: .; V: TRBV5-1
DNA: TGTGCCAGCAGCTTGGAACAGGGGGCTTACGAGCAGTACTTC; CDR3: CASSLEQGAYEQYF; J: TRBJ2-7; D: TRBD1; size: .; V: TRBV5-4
DNA: TGCGCCAGCAGCTTGGCAGGGGCCGCGACCGATGAAAAACTGTTTTTT; CDR3: CASSLAGAATDEKLFF; J: TRBJ1-4; D: .; size: .; V: TRBV5-1
DNA: TGTGCCAGCAGCCTCAAGGACAGGGCTGGGGCCAACGTCCTGACTTTC; CDR3: CASSLKDRAGANVLTF; J: TRBJ2-6; D: TRBD1; size: .; V: TRBV7-6
DNA: TGTGCCAGCAGCCAAGATTGGGGAACAGGGGATGAAAAACTGTTTTTT; CDR3: CASSQDWGTGDEKLFF; J: TRBJ1-4; D: TRBD1; size: few; V: TRBV3-1/TRBV3-2
DNA: TGCGCCAGCAGCTTGGAAGTGGGGGGGCCCACAGATACGCAGTATTTT; CDR3: CASSLEVGGPTDTQYF; J: TRBJ2-3; D: .; size: .; V: TRBV5-1
DNA: TGTGCCAGCAATAGCGGGGGGGACAATGAGCAGTTCTTC; CDR3: CASNSGGDNEQFF; J: TRBJ2-1; D: TRBD2; size: .; V: TRBV6-5
DNA: TGCAGCGTTGGAGTCGGGGGGCAGCGAGAGCAGTACTTC; CDR3: CSVGVGGQREQYF; J: TRBJ2-7; D: .; size: .; V: TRBV29-1
DNA: TGTGCCAGCAGCTTGCTTAGCGGGAGGCCCATCGGAGAGACCCAGTACTTC; CDR3: CASSLLSGRPIGETQYF; J: TRBJ2-5; D: TRBD2; size: .; V: TRBV5-4
DNA: TGTGCCAGCAGCTCAAGTACAGGGGCCCGTCCCGGTATGGATACGCAGTATTTT; CDR3: CASSSSTGARPGMDTQYF; J: TRBJ2-3; D: TRBD1; size: .; V: TRBV11-2
DNA: TGTGCCAGCATGGAGGTGATGGGTGACTACACCTTC; CDR3: CASMEVMGDYTF; J: TRBJ1-2; D: .; size: once; V: TRBV21-1
DNA: TGTGCCAGCAGCTGGGAGGGAATGTCCTATGGCTACACCTTC; CDR3: CASSWEGMSYGYTF; J: TRBJ1-2; D: .; size: .; V: TRBV5-8
DNA: TGTGCCAGCAGTATTGGACACCCCACGGCAAACACCATATATTTT; CDR3: CASSIGHPTANTIYF; J: TRBJ1-3; D: .; size: .; V: TRBV7-8
DNA: TGTGCCAGCAGCCAAGTGGGGGGGGCCGTGGGGGACACCATATATTTT; CDR3: CASSQVGGAVGDTIYF; J: TRBJ1-3; D: .; size: .; V: TRBV4-2
DNA: TGTGCCAGCTCAGAGCTGGGGGCACAGGAGACCCAGTACTTC; CDR3: CASSELGAQETQYF; J: TRBJ2-5; D: .; size: .; V: TRBV18
DNA: TGTGCCAGCAGCCTGGTCACGGGGAATAATGAAAAACTGTTTTTT; CDR3: CASSLVTGNNEKLFF; J: TRBJ1-4; D: .; size: .; V: TRBV14
DNA: TGTGCCAGCAGCTTAGAAGGGACTAGCGGCTACGAGCAGTACTTC; CDR3: CASSLEGTSGYEQYF; J: TRBJ2-7; D: TRBD2; size: once; V: TRBV7-2
DNA: TGTGCCAGCAGCGGACAGTACACTGAAGCTTTCTTT; CDR3: CASSGQYTEAFF; J: TRBJ1-1; D: .; size: medium-sized; V: TRBV6-5
DNA: TGTGCCAGCAGCAAAGCGGCGAGGGCGGCACGTACAATATCCTACGAGCAGTACTTC; CDR3: CASSKAARAARTISYEQYF; J: TRBJ2-7; D: .; size: .; V: TRBV21-1
DNA: TGTGCCAGCAGCTTAAGACGGGACATAACAGATACGCAGTATTTT; CDR3: CASSLRRDITDTQYF; J: TRBJ2-3; D: .; size: .; V: TRBV5-6
DNA: TGTGCCAGCAGCCGGAAGTACAGGGCGCCCTATGGCTACACCTTC; CDR3: CASSRKYRAPYGYTF; J: TRBJ1-2; D: .; size: .; V: TRBV28